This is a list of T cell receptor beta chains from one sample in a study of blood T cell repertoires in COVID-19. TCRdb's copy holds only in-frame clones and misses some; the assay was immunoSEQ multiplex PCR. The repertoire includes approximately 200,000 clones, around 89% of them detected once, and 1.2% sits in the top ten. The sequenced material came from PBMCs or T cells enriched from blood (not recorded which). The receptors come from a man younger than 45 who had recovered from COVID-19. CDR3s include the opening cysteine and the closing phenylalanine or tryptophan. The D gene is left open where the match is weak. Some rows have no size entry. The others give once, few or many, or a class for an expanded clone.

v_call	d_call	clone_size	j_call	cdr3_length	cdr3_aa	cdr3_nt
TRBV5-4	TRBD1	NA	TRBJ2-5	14	CASSLVLDRGTQYF	TGTGCCAGCAGCTTGGTACTAGACAGGGGGACCCAGTACTTC
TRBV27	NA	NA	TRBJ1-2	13	CASSLSEGSGYTF	TGTGCCAGCAGTTTATCGGAGGGTTCGGGCTACACCTTC
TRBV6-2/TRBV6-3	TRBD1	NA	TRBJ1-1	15	CASSYPPTGLTEAFF	TGTGCCAGCAGTTACCCGCCGACAGGGTTGACTGAAGCTTTCTTT
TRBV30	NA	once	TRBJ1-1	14	CAWSVGGRYTEAFF	TGTGCCTGGAGTGTCGGAGGACGGTACACTGAAGCTTTCTTT
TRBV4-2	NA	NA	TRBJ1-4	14	CASSAGDRNEKLFF	TGTGCCAGCAGCGCAGGGGACCGTAATGAAAAACTGTTTTTT
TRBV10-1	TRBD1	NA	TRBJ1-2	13	CASSEGQGFGYTF	TGCGCCAGCAGTGAGGGACAGGGGTTTGGCTACACCTTC
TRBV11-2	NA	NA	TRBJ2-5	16	CASSSGRSGNQETQYF	TGTGCCAGCAGCTCCGGGCGGTCGGGAAACCAAGAGACCCAGTACTTC
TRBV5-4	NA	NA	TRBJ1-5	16	CASSLAPGAVNQPQHF	TGTGCCAGCAGCTTGGCTCCAGGGGCTGTTAATCAGCCCCAGCATTTT
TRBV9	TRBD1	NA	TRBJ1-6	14	CASSGDRLWSPLHF	TGTGCCAGCAGCGGGGACAGGCTGTGGTCACCCCTCCACTTT
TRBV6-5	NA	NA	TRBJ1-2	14	CASSYSQGVYGYTF	TGTGCCAGCAGTTACTCCCAGGGTGTCTATGGCTACACCTTC
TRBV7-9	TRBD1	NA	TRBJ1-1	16	CASSFRTGAENTEAFF	TGTGCCAGCAGCTTCAGGACAGGGGCAGAGAACACTGAAGCTTTCTTT
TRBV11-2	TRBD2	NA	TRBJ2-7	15	CASSPQGSGSDEQYF	TGTGCCAGCAGCCCGCAGGGTAGCGGGAGTGACGAGCAGTACTTC
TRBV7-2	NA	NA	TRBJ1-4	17	CASSLRRQGLTNEKLFF	TGTGCCAGCAGCTTACGTAGGCAGGGTCTAACTAATGAAAAACTGTTTTTT
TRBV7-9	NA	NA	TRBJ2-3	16	CASSPGGPTSTDTQYF	TGTGCCAGCAGCCCCGGGGGGCCTACGAGCACAGATACGCAGTATTTT
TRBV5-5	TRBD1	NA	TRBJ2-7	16	CASSEPPGQGPREQYF	TGTGCCAGCAGCGAACCCCCGGGACAGGGACCTCGGGAGCAGTACTTC